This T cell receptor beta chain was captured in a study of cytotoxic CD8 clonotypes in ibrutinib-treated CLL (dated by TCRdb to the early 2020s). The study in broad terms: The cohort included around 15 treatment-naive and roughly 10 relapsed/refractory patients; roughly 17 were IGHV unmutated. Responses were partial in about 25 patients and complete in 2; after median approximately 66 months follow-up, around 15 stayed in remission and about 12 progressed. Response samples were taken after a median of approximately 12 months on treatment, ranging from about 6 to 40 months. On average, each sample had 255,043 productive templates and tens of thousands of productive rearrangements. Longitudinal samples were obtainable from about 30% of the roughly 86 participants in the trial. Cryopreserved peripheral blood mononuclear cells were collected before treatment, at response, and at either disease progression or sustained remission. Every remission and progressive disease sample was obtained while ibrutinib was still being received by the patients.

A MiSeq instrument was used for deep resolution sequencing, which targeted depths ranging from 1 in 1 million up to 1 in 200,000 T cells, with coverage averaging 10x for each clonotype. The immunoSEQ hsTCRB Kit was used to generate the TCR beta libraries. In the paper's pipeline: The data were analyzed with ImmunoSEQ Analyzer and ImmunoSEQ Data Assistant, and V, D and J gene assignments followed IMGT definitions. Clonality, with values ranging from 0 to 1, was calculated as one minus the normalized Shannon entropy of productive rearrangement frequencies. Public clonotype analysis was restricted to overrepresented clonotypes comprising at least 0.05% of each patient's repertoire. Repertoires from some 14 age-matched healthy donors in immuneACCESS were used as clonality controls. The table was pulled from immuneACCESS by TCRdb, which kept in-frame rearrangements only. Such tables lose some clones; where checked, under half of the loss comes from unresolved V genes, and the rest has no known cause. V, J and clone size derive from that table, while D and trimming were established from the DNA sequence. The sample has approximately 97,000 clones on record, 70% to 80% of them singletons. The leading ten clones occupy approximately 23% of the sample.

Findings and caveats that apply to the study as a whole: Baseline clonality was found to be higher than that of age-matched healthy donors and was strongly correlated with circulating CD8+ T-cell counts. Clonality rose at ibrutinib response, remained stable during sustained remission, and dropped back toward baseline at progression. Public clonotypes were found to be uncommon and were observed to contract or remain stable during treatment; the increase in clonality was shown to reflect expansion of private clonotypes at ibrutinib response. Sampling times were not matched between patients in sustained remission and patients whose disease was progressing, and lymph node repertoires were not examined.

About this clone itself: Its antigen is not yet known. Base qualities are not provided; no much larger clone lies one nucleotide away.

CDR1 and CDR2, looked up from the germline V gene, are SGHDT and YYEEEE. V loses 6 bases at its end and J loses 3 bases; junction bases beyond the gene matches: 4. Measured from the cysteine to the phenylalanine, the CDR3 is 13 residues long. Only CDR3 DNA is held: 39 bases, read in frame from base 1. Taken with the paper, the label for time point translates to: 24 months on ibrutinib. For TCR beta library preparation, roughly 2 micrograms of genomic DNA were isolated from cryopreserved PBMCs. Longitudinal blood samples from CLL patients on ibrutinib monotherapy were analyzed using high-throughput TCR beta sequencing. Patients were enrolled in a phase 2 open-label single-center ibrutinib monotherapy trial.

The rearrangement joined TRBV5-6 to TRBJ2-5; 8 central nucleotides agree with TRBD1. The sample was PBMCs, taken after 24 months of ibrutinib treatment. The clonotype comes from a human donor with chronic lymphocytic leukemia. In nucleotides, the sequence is TGTGCCAGCACCCAGACAGGGGAAGAGACCCAGTACTTC. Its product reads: CASTQTGEETQYF. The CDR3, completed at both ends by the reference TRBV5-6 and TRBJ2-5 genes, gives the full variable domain DAGVTQSPTHLIKTRGQQVTLRCSPKSGHDTVSWYQQALGQGPQFIFQYYEEEERQRGNFPDRFSGHQFPNYSSELNVNALLLGDSALYLCASTQTGEETQYFGPGTRLLVL.